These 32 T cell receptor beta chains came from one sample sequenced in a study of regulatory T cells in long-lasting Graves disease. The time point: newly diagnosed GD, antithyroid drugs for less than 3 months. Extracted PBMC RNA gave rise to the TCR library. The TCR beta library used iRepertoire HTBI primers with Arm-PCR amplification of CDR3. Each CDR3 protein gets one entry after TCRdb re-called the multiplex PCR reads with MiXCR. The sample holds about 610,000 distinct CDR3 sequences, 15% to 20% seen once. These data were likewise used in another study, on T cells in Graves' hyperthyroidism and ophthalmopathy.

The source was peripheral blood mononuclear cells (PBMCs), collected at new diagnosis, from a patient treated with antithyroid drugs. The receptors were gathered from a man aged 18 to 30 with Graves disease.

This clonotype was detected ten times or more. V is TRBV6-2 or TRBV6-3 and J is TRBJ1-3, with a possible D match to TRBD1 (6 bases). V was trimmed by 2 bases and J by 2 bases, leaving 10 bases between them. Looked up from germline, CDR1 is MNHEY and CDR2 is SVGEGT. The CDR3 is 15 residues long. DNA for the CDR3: TGTGCCAGCAGTTACGAACAGGGAACTGGAAACACCATATATTTT. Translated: CASSYEQGTGNTIYF.

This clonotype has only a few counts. Written as DNA, the CDR3 is TGTGCCAGCAGCTTTCAAGGGACAGGGGGATACACCGGGGAGCTGTTTTTT. As protein: CASSFQGTGGYTGELFF. This chain links TRBV9 with TRBJ2-2; 11 nucleotides line up with TRBD1. The CDR3 extends over 17 amino acids. V shed 4 bases and J 3 bases; nucleotides not matched to a gene: 8. CDR1 SGDLS and CDR2 YYNGEE come from the germline V gene.

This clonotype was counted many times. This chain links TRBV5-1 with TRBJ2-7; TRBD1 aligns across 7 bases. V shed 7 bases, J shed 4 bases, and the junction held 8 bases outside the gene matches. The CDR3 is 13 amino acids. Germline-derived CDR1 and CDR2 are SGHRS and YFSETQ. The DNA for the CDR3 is TGCGCCAGCGGACCCGACAGGGCGTACGAGCAGTACTTC. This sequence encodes CASGPDRAYEQYF.

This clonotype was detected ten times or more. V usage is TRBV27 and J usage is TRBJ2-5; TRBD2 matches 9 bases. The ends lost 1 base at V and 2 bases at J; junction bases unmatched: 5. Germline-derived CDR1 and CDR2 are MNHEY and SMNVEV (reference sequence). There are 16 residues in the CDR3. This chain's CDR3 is CASSLLGGRVQETQYF. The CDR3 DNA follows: TGTGCCAGCAGTTTATTGGGCGGGAGGGTTCAAGAGACCCAGTACTTC.

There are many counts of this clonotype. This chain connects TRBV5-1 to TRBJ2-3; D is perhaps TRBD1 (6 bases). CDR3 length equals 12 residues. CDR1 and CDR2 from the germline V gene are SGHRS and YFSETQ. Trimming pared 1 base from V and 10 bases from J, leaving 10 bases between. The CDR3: CASSLPGAPQYF. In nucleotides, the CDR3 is TGCGCCAGCAGCTTGCCAGGGGCCCCGCAGTATTTT.

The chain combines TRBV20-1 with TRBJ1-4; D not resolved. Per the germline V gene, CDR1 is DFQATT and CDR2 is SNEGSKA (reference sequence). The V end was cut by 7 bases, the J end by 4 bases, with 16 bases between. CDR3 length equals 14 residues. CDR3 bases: TGCAGTGTAGGTCGAACCGCCCATAATGAAAAACTGTTTTTT. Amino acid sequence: CSVGRTAHNEKLFF.

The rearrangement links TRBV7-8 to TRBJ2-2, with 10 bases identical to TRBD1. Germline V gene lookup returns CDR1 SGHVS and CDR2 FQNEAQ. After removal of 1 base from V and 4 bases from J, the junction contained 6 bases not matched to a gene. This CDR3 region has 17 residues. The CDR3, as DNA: TGTGCCAGCAGCTTAGTCGGGACAGGGGTCATCACCGGGGAGCTGTTTTTT. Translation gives CASSLVGTGVITGELFF.

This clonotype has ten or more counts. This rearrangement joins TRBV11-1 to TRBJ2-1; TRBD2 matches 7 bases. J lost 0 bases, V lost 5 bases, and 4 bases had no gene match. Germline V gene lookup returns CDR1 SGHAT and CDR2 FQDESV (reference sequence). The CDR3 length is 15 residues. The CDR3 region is CASSRGVSSYNEQFF. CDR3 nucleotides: TGTGCCAGCAGCCGGGGGGTGAGCTCCTACAATGAGCAGTTCTTC.

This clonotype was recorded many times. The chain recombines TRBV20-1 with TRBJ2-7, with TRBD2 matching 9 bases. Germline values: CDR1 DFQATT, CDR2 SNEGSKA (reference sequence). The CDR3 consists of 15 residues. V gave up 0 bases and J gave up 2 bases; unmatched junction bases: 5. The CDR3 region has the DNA TGCAGTGCTAGAGACCCGCTAGCGGGACCCTACGAGCAGTACTTC. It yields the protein CSARDPLAGPYEQYF.

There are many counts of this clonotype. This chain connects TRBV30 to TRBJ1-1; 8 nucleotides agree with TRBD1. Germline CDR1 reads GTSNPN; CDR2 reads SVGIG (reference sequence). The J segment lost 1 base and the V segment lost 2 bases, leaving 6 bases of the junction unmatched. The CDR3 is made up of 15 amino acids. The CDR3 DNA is TGTGCCTGGAGTCCAGACAGGGGAGGGAACACTGAAGCTTTCTTT. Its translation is CAWSPDRGGNTEAFF.

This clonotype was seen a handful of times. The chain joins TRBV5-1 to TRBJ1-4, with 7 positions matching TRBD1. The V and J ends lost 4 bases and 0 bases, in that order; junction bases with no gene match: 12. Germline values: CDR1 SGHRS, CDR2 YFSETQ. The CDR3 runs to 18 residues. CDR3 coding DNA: TGCGCCAGCAGCCGAACCGACAGGGCCTCCCCAACTAATGAAAAACTGTTTTTT. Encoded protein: CASSRTDRASPTNEKLFF.

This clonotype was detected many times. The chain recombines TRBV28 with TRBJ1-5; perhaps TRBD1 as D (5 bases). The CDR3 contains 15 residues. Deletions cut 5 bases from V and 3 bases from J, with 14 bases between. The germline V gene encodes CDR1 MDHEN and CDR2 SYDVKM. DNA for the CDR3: TGTGCCAGCAGTCCCCGGGGCACTACCAATCAGCCCCAGCATTTT. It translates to CASSPRGTTNQPQHF.

CDR3 protein: CASSGGQGSWPQHF. The DNA for the CDR3 is TGTGCCAGCAGTGGAGGACAGGGGTCATGGCCCCAGCATTTT. The J gene is TRBJ1-5, the V gene TRBV6-1; the match to TRBD1 covers 9 bases. Germline V lookup: CDR1 MNHNS, CDR2 SASEGT. The V and J ends lost 4 bases and 9 bases, in that order; junction bases with no gene match: 7. This CDR3 comprises 14 residues.

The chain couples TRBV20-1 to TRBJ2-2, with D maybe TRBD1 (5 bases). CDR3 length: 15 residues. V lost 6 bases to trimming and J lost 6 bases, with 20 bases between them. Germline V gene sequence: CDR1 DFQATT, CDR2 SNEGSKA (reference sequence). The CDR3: CSASLLRTSPGELFF. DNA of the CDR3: TGCAGTGCCAGCCTACTAAGGACAAGCCCCGGGGAGCTGTTTTTT.

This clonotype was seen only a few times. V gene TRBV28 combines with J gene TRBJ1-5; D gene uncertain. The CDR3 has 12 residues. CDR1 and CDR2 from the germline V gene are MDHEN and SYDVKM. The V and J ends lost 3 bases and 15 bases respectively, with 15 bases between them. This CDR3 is CASSFPGPHPHF. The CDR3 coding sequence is TGTGCCAGCAGTTTTCCCGGTCCGCATCCGCATTTT. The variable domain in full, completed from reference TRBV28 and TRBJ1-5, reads DVKVTQSSRYLVKRTGEKVFLECVQDMDHENMFWYRQDPGLGLRLIYFSYDVKMKEKGDIPEGYSVSREKKERFSLILESASTNQTSMYLCASSFPGPHPHFGDGTRLSIL.

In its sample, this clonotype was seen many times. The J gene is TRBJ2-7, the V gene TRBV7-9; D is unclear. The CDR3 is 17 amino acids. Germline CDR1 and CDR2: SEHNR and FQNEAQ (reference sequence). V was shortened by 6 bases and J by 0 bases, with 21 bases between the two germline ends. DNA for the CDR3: TGTGCCAGCAGGTCCGGTGTTCGCGCCCAAAGCTCCTACGAGCAGTACTTC. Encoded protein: CASRSGVRAQSSYEQYF.

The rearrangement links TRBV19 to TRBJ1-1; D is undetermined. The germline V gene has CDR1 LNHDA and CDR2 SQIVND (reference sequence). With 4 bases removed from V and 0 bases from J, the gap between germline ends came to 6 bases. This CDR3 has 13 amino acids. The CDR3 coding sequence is TGTGCCAGTAGTACCTACATGAACACTGAAGCTTTCTTT. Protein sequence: CASSTYMNTEAFF.

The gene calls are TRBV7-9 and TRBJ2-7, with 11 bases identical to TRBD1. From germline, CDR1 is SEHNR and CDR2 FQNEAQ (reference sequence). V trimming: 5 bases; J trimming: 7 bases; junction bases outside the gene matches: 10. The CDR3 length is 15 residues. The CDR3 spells CASSAPGQGGLEQYF. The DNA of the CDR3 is TGTGCCAGCAGCGCCCCGGGACAGGGGGGTTTAGAGCAGTACTTC.

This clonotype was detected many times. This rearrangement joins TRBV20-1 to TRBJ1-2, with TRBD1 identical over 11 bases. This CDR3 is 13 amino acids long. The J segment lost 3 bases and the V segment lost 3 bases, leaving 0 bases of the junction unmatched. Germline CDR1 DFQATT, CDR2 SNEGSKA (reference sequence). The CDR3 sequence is CSARGQGDYGYTF. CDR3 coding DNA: TGCAGTGCTAGGGGACAGGGGGACTATGGCTACACCTTC.

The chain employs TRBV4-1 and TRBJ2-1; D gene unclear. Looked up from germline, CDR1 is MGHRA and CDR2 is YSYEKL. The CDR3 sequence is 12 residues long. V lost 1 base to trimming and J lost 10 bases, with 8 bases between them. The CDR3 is CASSQVSSEQFF. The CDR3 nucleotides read TGCGCCAGCAGCCAAGTCTCCAGCGAGCAGTTCTTC.

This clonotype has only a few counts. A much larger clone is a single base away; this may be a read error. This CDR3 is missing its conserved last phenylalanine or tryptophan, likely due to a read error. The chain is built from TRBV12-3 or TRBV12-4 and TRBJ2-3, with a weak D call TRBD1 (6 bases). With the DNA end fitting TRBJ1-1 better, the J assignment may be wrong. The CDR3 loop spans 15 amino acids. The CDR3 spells CASSRRGGGGTEAFL. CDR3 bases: TGTGCCAGCAGTCGGAGAGGGGGGGGGGGCACTGAAGCTTTCCTT.

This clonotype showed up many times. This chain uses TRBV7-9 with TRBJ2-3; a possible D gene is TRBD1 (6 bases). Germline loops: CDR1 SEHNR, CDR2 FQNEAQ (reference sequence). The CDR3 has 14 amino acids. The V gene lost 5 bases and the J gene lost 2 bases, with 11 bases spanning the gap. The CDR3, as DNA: TGTGCCAGCAGCCCCCGGACAGCCACAGATACGCAGTATTTT. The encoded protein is CASSPRTATDTQYF.

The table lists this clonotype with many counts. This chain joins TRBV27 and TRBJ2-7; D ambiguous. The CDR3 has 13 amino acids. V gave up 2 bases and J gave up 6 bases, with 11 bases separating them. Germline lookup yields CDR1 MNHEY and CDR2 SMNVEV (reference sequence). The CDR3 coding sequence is TGTGCCAGCAGTTTAACGGCCCACCGCGAGCAGTACTTC. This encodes CASSLTAHREQYF.

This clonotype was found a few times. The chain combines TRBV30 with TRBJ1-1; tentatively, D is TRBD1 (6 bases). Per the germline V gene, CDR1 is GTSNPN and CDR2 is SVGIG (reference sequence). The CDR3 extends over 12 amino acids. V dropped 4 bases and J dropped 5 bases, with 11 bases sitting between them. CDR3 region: CAWTTGLTEAFF. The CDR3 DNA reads TGTGCCTGGACGACAGGTCTTACTGAAGCTTTCTTT. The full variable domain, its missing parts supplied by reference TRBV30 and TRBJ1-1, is SQTIHQWPATLVQPVGSPLSLECTVEGTSNPNLYWYRQAAGRGLQLLFYSVGIGQISSEVPQNLSASRPQDRQFILSSKKLLLSDSGFYLCAWTTGLTEAFFGQGTRLTVV.

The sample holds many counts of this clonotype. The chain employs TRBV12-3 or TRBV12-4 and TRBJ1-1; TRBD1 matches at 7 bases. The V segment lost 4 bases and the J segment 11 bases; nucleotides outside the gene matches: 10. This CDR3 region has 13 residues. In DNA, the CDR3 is TGTGCCAGCAGTTGGGACAGCCCCGGGGAGGCTTTCTTT. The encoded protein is CASSWDSPGEAFF.

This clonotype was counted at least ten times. CDR3 coding DNA: TGCAGCGTTGGTCCCGGTTGGGGTATGAACACTGAAGCTTTCTTT. This encodes CSVGPGWGMNTEAFF. The chain uses TRBV29-1 and TRBJ1-1, with D hard to call. The CDR3 loop spans 15 amino acids. V lost 4 bases and J lost 0, with 15 bases in between. CDR1 and CDR2 (germline): SQVTM, ANQGSEA.

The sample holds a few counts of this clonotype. This CDR3 is CASSSGRGPSNTGELFF. The DNA for the CDR3 is TGTGCCAGCTCATCGGGGCGCGGACCTTCGAACACCGGGGAGCTGTTTTTT. The chain couples TRBV18 to TRBJ2-2, with D tentatively TRBD1 or TRBD2 (5 bases each). From germline, CDR1 is KGHSH and CDR2 LQKENI. V shed 5 bases and J shed 0 bases, with 16 bases lying between them. CDR3 length equals 17 residues.

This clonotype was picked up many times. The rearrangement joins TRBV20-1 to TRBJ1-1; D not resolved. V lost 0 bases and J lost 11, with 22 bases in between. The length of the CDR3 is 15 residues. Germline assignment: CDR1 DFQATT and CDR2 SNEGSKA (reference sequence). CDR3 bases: TGCAGTGCTAGAGATAGAGAACGGATCGCTTCGCGGGCTTTCTTT. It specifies CSARDRERIASRAFF.

Here the CDR3 DNA reads TGCGCCAGCAGCAAACGGACAGGGAATAACTATGGCTACACCTTC. Protein sequence: CASSKRTGNNYGYTF. This rearrangement joins TRBV5-1 to TRBJ1-2; 8 nucleotides line up with TRBD1. The length of the CDR3 is 15 residues. V trimming: 4 bases; J trimming: 1 base; junction bases outside the gene matches: 6. Germline CDR1 reads SGHRS; CDR2 reads YFSETQ.

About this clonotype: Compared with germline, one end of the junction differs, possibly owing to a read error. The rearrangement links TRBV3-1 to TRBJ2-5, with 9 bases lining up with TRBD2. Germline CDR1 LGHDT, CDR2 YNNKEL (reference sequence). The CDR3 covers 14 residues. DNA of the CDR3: TGTGCCAGCAGCCCGGGACTAGCTGGAGAGACCCGGTACTTC. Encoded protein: CASSPGLAGETRYF.

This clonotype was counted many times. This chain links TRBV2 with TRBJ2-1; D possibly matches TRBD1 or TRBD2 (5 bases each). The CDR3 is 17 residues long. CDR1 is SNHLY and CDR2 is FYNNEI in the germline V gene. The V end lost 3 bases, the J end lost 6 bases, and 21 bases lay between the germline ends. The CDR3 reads CASSEDRLGRGANEQFF. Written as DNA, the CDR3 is TGTGCCAGCAGTGAGGACCGCCTAGGGAGAGGGGCCAATGAGCAGTTCTTC.

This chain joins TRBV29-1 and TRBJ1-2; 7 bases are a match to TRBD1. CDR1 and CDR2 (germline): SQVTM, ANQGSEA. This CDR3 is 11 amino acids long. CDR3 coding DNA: TGCGGGTCGGGACAGTTCTATGGCTACACCTTC. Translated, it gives CGSGQFYGYTF.